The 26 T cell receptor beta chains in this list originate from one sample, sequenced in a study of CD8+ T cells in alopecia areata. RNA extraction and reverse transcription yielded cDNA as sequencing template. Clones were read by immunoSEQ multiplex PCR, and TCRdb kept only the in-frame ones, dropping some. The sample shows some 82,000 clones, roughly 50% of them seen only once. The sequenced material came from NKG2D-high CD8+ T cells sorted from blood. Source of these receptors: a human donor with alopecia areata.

This CDR3 reads CAIRLAGGDTGELFF. CDR3 sequence (DNA): TGTGCCATCAGATTAGCGGGAGGTGACACCGGGGAGCTGTTTTTT. The chain has TRBV2 and TRBJ2-2; TRBD2 aligns across 10 bases. V dropped 10 bases and J dropped 3; count of bases not matched to a gene: 8. Germline values: CDR1 SNHLY, CDR2 FYNNEI. The length of the CDR3 is 15 residues.

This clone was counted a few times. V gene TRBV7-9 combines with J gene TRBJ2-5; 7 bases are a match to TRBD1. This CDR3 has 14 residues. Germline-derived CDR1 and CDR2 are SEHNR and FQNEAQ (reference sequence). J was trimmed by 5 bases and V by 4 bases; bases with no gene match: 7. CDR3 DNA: TGTGCCAGCAGCTCTAGACAGGGAGCGGAGACCCAGTACTTC. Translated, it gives CASSSRQGAETQYF.

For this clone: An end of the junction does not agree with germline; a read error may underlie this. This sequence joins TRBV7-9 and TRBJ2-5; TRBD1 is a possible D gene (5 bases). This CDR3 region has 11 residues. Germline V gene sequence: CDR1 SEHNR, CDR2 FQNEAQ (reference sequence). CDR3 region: CASSGLGHPNF. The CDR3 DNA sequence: TGTGCCAGCAGTGGATTAGGACACCCGAACTTC.

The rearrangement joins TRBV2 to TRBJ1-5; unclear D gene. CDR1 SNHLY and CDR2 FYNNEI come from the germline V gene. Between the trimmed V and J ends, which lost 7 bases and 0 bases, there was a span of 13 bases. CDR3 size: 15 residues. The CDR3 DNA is TGTGCCAGCACCTGGGTACGGGATAGCAATCAGCCCCAGCATTTT. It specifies CASTWVRDSNQPQHF.

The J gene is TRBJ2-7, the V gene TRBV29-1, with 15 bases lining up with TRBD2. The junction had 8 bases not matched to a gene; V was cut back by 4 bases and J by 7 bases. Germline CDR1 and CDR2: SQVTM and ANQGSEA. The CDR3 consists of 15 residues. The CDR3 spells CSVAGLAGGLTEQYF. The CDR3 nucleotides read TGCAGCGTTGCGGGACTAGCGGGGGGCCTAACAGAGCAGTACTTC.

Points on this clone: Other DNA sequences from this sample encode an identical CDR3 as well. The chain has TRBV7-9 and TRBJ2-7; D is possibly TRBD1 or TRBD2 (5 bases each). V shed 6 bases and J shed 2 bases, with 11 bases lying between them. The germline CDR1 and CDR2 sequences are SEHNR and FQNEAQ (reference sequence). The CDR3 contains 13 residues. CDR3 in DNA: TGTGCCAGCAGTCACGGGACGGCCTACGAGCAGTACTTC. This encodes CASSHGTAYEQYF.

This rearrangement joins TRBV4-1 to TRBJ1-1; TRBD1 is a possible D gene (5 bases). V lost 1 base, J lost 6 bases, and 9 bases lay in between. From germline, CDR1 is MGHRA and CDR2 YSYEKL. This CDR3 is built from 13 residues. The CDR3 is CASSQAWGAEAFF. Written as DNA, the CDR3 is TGCGCCAGCAGCCAAGCTTGGGGCGCTGAAGCTTTCTTT.

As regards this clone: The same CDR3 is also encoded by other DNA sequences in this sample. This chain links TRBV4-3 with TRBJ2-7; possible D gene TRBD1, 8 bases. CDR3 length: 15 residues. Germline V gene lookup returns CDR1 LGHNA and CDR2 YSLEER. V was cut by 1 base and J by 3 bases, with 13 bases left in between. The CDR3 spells CASSQVTGDYYEQYF. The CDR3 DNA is TGCGCCAGCAGCCAAGTGACAGGGGACTACTACGAGCAGTACTTC.

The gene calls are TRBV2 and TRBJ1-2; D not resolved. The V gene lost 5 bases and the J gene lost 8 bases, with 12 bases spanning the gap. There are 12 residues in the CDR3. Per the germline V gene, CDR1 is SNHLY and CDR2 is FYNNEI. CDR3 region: CASSFEGRGYTF. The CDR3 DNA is TGTGCCAGCAGTTTCGAGGGTAGAGGCTACACCTTC. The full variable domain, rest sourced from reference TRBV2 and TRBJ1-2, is EPEVTQTPSHQVTQMGQEVILRCVPISNHLYFYWYRQILGQKVEFLVSFYNNEISEKSEIFDDQFSVERPDGSNFTLKIRSTKLEDSAMYFCASSFEGRGYTFGSGTRLTVV.

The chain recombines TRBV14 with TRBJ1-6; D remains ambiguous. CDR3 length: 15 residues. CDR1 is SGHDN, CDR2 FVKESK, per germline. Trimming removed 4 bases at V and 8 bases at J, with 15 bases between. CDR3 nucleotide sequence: TGTGCCAGCAGCCTGACGGAAGGAGGAGATTCACCCCTCCACTTT. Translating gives CASSLTEGGDSPLHF.

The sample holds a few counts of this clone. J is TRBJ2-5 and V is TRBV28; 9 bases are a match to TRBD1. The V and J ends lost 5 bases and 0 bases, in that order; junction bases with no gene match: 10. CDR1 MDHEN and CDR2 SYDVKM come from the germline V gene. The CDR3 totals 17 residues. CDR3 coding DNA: TGTGCCAGCAGTCCGTGGGGACAGGGTAATGACCAAGAGACCCAGTACTTC. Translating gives CASSPWGQGNDQETQYF.

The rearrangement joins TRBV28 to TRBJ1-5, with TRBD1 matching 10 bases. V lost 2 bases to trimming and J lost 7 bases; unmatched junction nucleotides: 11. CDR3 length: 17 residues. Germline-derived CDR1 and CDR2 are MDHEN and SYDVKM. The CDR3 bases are TGTGCCAGCAGTTTAACCATCCGGGACAGGGGTAACCAGCCCCAGCATTTT. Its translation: CASSLTIRDRGNQPQHF.

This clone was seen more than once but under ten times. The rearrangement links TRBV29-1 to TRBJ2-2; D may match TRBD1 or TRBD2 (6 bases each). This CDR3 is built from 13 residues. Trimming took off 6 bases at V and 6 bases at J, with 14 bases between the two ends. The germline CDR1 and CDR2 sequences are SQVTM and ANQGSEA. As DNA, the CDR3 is TGCAGCGTGCCGGCAGGGGAGGCCGGGGAGCTGTTTTTT. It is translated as CSVPAGEAGELFF.

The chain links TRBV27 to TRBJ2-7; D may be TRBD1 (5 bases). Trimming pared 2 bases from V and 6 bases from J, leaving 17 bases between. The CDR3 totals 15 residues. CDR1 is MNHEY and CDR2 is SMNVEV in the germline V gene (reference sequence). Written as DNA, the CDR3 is TGTGCCAGCAGTTTAAGGGGCGGTAGTTATGCCGAGCAGTACTTC. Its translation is CASSLRGGSYAEQYF.

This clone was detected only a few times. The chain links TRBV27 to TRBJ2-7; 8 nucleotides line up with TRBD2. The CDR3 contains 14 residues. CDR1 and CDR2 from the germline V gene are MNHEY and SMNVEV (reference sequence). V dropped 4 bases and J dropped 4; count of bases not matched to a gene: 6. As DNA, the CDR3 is TGTGCCAGCAGTTCTCGGGAGGGCCCGTACGAGCAGTACTTC. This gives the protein CASSSREGPYEQYF.

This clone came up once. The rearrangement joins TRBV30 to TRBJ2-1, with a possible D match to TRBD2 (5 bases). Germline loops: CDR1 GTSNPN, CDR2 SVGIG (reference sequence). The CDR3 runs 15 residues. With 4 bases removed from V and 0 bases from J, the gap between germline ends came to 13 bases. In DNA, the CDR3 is TGTGCCTGGACTTCCGGGGAGAGCTCCTACAATGAGCAGTTCTTC. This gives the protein CAWTSGESSYNEQFF.

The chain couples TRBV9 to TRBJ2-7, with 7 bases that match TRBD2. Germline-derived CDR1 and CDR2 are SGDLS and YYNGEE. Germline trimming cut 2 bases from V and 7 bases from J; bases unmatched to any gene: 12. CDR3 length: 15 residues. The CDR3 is CASSVALAAGVEQYF. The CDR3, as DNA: TGTGCCAGCAGCGTGGCCTTAGCGGCGGGGGTTGAGCAGTACTTC.

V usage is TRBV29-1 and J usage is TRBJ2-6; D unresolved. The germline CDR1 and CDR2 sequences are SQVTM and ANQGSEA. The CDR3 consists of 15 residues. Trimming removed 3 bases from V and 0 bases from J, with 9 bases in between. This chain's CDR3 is CSVDDGSSGANVLTF. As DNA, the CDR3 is TGCAGCGTTGACGACGGGTCCTCTGGGGCCAACGTCCTGACTTTC.

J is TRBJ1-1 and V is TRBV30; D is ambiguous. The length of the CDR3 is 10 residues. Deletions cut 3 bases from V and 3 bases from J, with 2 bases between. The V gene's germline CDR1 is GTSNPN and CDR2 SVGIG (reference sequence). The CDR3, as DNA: TGTGCCTGGAGGTACACTGAAGCTTTCTTT. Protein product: CAWRYTEAFF.

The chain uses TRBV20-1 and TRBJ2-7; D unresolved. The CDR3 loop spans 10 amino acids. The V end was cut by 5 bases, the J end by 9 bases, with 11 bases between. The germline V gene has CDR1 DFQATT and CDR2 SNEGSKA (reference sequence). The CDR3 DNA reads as TGCAGTGCTTCGTCGAAGGGGCAGTACTTC. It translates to CSASSKGQYF.

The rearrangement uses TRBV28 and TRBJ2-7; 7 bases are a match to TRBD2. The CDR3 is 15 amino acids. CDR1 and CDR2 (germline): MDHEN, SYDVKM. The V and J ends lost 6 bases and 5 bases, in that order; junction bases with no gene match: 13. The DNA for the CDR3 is TGTGCCAGCAGCGCTTCGGTAGCGGGTGTGGACGAGCAGTACTTC. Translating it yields CASSASVAGVDEQYF.

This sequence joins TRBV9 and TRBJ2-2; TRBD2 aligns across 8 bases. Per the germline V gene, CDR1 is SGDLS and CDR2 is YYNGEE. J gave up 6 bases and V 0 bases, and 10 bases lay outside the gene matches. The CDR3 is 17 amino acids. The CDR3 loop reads CASSVAPPAGDPGELFF. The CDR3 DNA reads TGTGCCAGCAGCGTAGCCCCCCCAGCGGGAGATCCCGGGGAGCTGTTTTTT.

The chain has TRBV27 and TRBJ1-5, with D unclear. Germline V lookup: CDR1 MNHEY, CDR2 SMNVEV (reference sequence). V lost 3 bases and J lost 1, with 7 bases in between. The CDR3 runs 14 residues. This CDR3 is CASSLAGSNQPQHF. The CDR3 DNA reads TGTGCCAGCAGTTTGGCCGGGAGCAATCAGCCCCAGCATTTT.

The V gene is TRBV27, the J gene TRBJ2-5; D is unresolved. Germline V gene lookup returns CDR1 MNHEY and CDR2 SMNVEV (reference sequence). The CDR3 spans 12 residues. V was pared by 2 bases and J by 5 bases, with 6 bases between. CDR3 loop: CASSLVGETQYF. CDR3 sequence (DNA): TGTGCCAGCAGTTTAGTTGGTGAGACCCAGTACTTC.

The CDR3 nucleotides read TGCGCCAGCAGCTCGGGCCAGGGGATCTCGGACGAGCAGTACTTC. Amino acids: CASSSGQGISDEQYF. The chain is built from TRBV5-1 and TRBJ2-7; tentatively, D is TRBD1 (6 bases). This CDR3 has 15 amino acids. The germline V gene encodes CDR1 SGHRS and CDR2 YFSETQ. V shed 3 bases and J shed 5 bases, with 18 bases lying between them.

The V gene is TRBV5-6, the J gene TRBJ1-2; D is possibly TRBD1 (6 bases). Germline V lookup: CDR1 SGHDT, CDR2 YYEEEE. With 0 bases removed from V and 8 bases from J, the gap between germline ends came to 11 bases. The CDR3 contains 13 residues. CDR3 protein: CASSLAGVSGYTF. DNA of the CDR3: TGTGCCAGCAGCTTGGCAGGGGTAAGCGGCTACACCTTC.